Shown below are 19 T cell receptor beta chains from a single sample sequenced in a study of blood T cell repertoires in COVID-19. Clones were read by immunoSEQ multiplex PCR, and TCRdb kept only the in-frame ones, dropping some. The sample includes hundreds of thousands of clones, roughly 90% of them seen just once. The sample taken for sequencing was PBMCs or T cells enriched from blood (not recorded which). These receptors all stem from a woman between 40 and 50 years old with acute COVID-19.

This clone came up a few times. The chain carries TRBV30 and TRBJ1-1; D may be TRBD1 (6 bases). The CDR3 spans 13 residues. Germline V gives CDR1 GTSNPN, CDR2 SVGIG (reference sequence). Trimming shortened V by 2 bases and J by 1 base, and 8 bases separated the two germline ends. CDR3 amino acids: CAWSIRGNTEAFF. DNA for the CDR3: TGTGCCTGGAGTATCAGGGGGAACACTGAAGCTTTCTTT.

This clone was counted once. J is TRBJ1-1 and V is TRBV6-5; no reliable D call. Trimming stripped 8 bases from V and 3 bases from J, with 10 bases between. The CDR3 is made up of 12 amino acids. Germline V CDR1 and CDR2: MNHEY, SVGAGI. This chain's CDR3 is CASSTDYTEAFF. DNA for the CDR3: TGTGCCAGCTCGACTGACTACACTGAAGCTTTCTTT.

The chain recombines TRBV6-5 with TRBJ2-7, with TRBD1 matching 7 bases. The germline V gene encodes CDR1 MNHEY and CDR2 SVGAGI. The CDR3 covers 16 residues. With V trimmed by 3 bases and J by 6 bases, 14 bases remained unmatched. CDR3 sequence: CASSYRGRTGRLEQYF. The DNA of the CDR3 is TGTGCCAGCAGTTATAGGGGTCGGACAGGTAGGCTCGAGCAGTACTTC.

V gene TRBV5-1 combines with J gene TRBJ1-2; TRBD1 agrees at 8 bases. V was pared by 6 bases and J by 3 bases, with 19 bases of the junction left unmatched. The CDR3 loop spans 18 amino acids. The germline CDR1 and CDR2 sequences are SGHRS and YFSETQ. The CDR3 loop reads CASTQSPPADRAYYGYTF. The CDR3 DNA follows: TGCGCCAGCACACAGTCACCCCCGGCGGACAGGGCCTACTATGGCTACACCTTC.

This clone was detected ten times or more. The CDR3: CASSPRTGEVGNTIYF. The CDR3 DNA is TGTGCCAGCTCCCCCCGGACAGGGGAAGTTGGAAACACCATATATTTT. This rearrangement joins TRBV18 to TRBJ1-3; 9 bases map to TRBD1. After removal of 6 bases from V and 3 bases from J, the junction contained 9 bases not matched to a gene. CDR1 KGHSH and CDR2 LQKENI come from the germline V gene. CDR3 length: 16 residues.

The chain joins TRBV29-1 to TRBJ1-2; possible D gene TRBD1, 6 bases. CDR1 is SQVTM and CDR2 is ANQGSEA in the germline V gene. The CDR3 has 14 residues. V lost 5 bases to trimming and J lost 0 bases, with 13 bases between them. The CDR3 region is CSVPRGAANYGYTF. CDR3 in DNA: TGCAGCGTTCCCCGGGGGGCGGCTAACTATGGCTACACCTTC.

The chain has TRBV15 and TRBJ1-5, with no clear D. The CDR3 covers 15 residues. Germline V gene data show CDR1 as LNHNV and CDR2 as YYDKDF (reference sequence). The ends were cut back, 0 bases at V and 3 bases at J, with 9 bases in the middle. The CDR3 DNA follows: TGTGCCACCAGCAGAGATATACAGTTCAATCAGCCCCAGCATTTT. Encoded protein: CATSRDIQFNQPQHF.

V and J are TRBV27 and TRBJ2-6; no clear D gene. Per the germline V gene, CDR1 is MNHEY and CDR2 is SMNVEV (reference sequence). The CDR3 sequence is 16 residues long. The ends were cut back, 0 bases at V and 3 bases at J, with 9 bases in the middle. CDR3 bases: TGTGCCAGCAGTTTATCGGCCCCTAGTGGGGCCAACGTCCTGACTTTC. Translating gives CASSLSAPSGANVLTF.

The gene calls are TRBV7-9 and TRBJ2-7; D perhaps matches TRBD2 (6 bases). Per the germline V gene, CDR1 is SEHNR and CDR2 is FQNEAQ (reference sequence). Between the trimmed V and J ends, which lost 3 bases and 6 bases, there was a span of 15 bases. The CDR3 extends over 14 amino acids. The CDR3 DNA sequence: TGTGCCAGCAGCTTCGGGGGATTCATGGCCGAGCAGTACTTC. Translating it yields CASSFGGFMAEQYF.

CDR3 loop: CASSLGLAGGNEQFF. In DNA, the CDR3 is TGTGCCAGCAGCCTAGGACTAGCGGGGGGGAATGAGCAGTTCTTC. The chain carries TRBV3-1 (or the pseudogene TRBV3-2) and TRBJ2-1, with 15 nucleotides matching TRBD2. CDR1 and CDR2 from the germline V gene are LGHDT and YNNKEL (reference sequence). This CDR3 comprises 15 residues. The V segment lost 4 bases and the J segment 7 bases; nucleotides outside the gene matches: 2.

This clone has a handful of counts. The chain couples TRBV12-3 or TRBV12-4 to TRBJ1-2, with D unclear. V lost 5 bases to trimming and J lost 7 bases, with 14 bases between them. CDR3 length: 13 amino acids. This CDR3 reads CASSAPEGSGYTF. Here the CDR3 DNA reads TGTGCCAGCAGTGCTCCCGAGGGTAGTGGCTACACCTTC.

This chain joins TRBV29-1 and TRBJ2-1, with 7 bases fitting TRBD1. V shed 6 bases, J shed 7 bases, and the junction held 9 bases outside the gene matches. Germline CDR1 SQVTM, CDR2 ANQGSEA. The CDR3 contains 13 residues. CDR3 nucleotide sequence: TGCAGCGTGTCAGGGGGTATTCTTAATGAGCAGTTCTTC. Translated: CSVSGGILNEQFF.

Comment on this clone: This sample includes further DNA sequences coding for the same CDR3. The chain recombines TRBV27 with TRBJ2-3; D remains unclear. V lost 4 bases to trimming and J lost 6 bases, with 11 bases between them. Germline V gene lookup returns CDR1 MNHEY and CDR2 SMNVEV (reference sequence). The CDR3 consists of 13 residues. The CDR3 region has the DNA TGTGCCAGCAGTTCGTCATACACGGATACGCAGTATTTT. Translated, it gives CASSSSYTDTQYF.

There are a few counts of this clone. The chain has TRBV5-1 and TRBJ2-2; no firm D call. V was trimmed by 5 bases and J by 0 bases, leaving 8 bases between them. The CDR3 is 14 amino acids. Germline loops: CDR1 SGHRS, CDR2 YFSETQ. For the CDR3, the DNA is TGCGCCAGCAGAATACTGACGAACACCGGGGAGCTGTTTTTT. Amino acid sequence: CASRILTNTGELFF.

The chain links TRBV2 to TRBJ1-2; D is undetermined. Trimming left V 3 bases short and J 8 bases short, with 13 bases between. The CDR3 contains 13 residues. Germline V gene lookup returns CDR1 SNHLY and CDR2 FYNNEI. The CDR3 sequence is CASSDESGVGYTF. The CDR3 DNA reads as TGTGCCAGCAGTGACGAATCCGGGGTCGGCTACACCTTC.

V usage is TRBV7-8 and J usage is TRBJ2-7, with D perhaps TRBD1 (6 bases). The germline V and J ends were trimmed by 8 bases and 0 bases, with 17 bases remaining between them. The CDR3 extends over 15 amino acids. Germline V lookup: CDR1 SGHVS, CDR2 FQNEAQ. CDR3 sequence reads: CASSQERGSSYEQYF. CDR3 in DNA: TGTGCCAGCTCGCAAGAGAGGGGGAGCTCCTACGAGCAGTACTTC.

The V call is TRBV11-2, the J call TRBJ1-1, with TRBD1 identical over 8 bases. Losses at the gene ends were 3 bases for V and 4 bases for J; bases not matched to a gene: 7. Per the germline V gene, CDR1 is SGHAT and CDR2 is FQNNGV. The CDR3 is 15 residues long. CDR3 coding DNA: TGTGCCAGCAGCTTCTATAGTACAGGGGGCACTGAAGCTTTCTTT. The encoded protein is CASSFYSTGGTEAFF.

The CDR3 loop is CASRRGGGDGNQPQHF. The CDR3 DNA reads as TGTGCCAGCCGCAGGGGCGGTGGGGATGGCAATCAGCCCCAGCATTTT. V usage is TRBV21-1 and J usage is TRBJ1-5; the table names TRBD1, a call not compared with the DNA. TRBV21-1 constitutes a pseudogene. The CDR3 has 16 amino acids.

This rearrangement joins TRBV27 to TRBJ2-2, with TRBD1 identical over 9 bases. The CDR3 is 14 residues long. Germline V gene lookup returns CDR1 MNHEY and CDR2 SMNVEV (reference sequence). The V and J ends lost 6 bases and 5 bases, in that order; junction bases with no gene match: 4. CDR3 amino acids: CASRPGQGTGELFF. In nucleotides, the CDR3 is TGTGCCAGCAGACCGGGACAGGGTACCGGGGAGCTGTTTTTT.